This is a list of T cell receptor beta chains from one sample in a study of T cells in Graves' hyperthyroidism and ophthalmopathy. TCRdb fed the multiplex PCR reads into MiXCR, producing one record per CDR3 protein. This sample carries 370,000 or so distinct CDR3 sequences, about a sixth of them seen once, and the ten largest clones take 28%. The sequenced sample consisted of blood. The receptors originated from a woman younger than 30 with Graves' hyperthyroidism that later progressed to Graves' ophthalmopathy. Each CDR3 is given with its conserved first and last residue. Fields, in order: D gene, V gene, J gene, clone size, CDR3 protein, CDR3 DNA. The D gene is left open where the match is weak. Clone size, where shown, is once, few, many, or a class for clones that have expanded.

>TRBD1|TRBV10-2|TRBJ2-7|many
CASSAGTVVDEQYF
TGCGCCAGCAGCGCCGGGACAGTGGTCGACGAGCAGTACTTC
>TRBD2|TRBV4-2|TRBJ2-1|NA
CASSQDHGLAGAGGQFF
TGTGCCAGCAGCCAAGATCACGGACTAGCGGGAGCAGGAGGGCAGTTCTTC
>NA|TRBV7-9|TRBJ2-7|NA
CASSLLGRYEQYF
TGTGCCAGCAGCTTACTAGGCAGGTACGAGCAGTACTTC
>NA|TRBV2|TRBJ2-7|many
CASESYEQYF
TGTGCCAGCGAATCCTACGAGCAGTACTTC
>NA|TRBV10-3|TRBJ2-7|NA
CAISVGSVSSDEQYF
TGTGCCATCAGTGTAGGTAGCGTTAGTTCTGACGAGCAGTACTTC
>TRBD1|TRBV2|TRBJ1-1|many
CASSLVRGRINTEAFF
TGTGCCAGCAGCCTAGTTAGGGGGCGGATAAACACTGAAGCTTTCTTT
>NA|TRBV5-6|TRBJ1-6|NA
CASSPGINSPLHF
TGTGCCAGCAGCCCGGGGATAAATTCACCCCTCCACTTT
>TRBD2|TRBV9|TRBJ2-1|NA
CASSVEGLANNEQFF
TGTGCCAGCAGCGTAGAGGGACTAGCGAACAATGAGCAGTTCTTC
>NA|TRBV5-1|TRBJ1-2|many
CASSQLGFGKYDTF
TGCGCCAGCAGCCAACTTGGGTTCGGCAAGTATGACACCTTC
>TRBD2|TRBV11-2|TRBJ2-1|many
CASSLLAGAYNEQFF
TGTGCCAGCAGCTTACTAGCGGGAGCCTACAATGAGCAGTTCTTC
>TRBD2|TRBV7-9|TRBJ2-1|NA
CASSHVASGALEQFF
TGTGCCAGCAGCCATGTGGCTAGCGGGGCCCTTGAGCAGTTCTTC
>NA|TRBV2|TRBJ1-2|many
CASSAQRNYGYTF
TGTGCCAGCAGTGCCCAGAGGAACTATGGCTACACCTTC
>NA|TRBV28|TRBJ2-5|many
CASSHRDQETQYF
TGTGCCAGCAGCCACAGGGACCAAGAGACCCAGTACTTC
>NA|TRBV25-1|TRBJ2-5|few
CASSEGRGQETQYF
TGTGCCAGCAGTGAAGGAAGGGGGCAAGAGACCCAGTACTTC
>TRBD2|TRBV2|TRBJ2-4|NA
CASSPAGVLAKNIQYF
TGTGCCAGCAGTCCAGCGGGAGTACTAGCCAAAAACATTCAGTACTTC
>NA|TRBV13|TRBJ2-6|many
CASSSGSSGANVLTF
TGTGCCAGCAGCTCTGGGAGCTCTGGGGCCAACGTCCTGACTTTC
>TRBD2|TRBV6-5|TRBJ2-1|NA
CASSYTSATNNEQFF
TGTGCCAGCAGTTACACTAGCGCCACAAACAATGAGCAGTTCTTC
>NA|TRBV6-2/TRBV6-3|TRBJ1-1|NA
CASKGTRNTEAFF
TGTGCCAGCAAGGGCACGCGGAACACTGAAGCTTTCTTT
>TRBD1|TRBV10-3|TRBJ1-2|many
CAISEARSGGEGYTF
TGTGCCATCAGTGAGGCACGGTCAGGGGGCGAAGGCTACACCTTC
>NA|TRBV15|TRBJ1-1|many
CATSHRWGTEAFF
TGTGCCACCAGCCACAGGTGGGGCACTGAAGCTTTCTTT
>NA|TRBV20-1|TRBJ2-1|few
CSARLQWGDEQFF
TGCAGTGCTAGACTCCAGTGGGGGGATGAGCAGTTCTTC
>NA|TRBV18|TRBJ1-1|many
CASSRRRGPNTEAFF
TGTGCCAGCTCACGACGCAGGGGACCGAACACTGAAGCTTTCTTT
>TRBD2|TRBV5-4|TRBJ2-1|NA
CASSSVAGTSGFGTYNEQFF
TGTGCCAGCAGCTCTGTGGCGGGGACTAGCGGGTTCGGGACCTACAATGAGCAGTTCTTC
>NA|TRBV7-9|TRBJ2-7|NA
CASSLGGSYGQYF
TGTGCCAGCAGCTTAGGCGGTTCCTACGGGCAGTACTTC
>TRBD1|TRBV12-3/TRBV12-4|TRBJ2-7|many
CASSLGGQVFEQYF
TGTGCCAGCAGTTTAGGCGGACAGGTCTTCGAGCAGTACTTC
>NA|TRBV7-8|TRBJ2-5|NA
CASSLNRGEETQYF
TGTGCCAGCAGCTTAAATAGGGGGGAGGAGACCCAGTACTTC
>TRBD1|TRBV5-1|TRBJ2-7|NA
CASTETGGGEQYF
TGCGCCAGCACAGAGACAGGGGGCGGCGAGCAGTACTTC
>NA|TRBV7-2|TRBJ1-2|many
CASSPPPGGNYGYTF
TGTGCCAGCAGCCCCCCCCCGGGAGGCAACTATGGCTACACCTTC
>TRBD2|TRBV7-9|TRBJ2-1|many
CASTLGGASNEQFF
TGTGCCAGCACCCTCGGGGGGGCTAGCAATGAGCAGTTCTTC
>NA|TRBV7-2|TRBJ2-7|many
CASSSHYEQYF
TGTGCCAGCAGCTCCCACTACGAGCAGTACTTC
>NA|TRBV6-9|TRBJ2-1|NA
CASSYLGLGDFPYNEQFF
TGTGCCAGCAGTTATTTAGGGCTAGGAGATTTCCCCTACAATGAGCAGTTCTTC
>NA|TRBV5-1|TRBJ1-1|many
CASSLAFQGHAFF
TGCGCCAGCAGCTTGGCCTTTCAGGGGCACGCTTTCTTT
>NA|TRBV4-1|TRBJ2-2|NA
CASSQDGAGFRTGELFF
TGCGCCAGCAGCCAAGATGGGGCAGGGTTTAGAACCGGGGAGCTGTTTTTT
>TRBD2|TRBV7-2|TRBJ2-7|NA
CASSLRSRDVRLGLVYEQYF
TGTGCCAGCAGCTTAAGGAGTAGGGACGTGAGGTTGGGACTAGTCTACGAGCAGTACTTC
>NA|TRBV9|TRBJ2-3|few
CASSVGGPTDTQYF
TGTGCCAGCAGCGTAGGTGGACCCACAGATACGCAGTATTTT
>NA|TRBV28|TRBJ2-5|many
CASGILETQYF
TGTGCCAGCGGAATTTTGGAGACCCAGTACTTC
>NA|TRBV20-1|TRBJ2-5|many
CSAERGWQETQYF
TGCAGTGCCGAAAGGGGGTGGCAAGAGACCCAGTACTTC
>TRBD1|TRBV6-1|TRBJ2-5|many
CASSAKTRDRVPETQYF
TGTGCCAGCAGTGCAAAAACCCGGGACAGGGTACCAGAGACCCAGTACTTC
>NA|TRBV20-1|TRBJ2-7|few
CSARMNRPGLCEQYF
TGCAGTGCTAGAATGAACAGGCCAGGGCTCTGCGAGCAGTACTTC
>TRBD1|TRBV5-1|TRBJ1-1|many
CASSLGGTDYTEAFF
TGCGCCAGCAGCTTGGGAGGGACAGATTACACTGAAGCTTTCTTT
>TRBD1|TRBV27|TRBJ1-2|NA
CASSLSTGHILGQGTNYGYTF
TGTGCCAGCAGTTTATCGACGGGTCATATCCTTGGACAGGGAACCAACTATGGCTACACCTTC
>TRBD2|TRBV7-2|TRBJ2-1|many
CASSLGPGLAQSSYNEQFF
TGTGCCAGCAGCTTAGGACCCGGACTAGCGCAAAGCTCCTACAATGAGCAGTTCTTC